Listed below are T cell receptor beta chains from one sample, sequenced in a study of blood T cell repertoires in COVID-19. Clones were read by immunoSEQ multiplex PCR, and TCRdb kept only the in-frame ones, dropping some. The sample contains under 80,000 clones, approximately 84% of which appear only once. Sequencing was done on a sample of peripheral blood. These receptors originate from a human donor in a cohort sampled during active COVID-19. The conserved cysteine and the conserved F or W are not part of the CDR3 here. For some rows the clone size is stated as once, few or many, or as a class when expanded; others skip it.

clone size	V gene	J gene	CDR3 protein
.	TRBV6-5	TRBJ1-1	ASSYSQGGPNTEAF
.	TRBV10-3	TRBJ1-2	AISAGGGGGNYGYT
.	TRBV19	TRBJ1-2	ASSILQGGYGYT
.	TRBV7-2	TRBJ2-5	ASSLVGGETQY
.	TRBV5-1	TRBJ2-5	ASSLGAGQETQY
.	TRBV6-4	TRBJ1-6	ASRIKGGGYNSPLH
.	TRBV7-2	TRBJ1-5	ASSFAGSHQPQH
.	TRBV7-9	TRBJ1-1	ASSLDMNTEAF
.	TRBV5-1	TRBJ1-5	ASSSEGGSNQPQH
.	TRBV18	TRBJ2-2	ASSPPGLAATGELF
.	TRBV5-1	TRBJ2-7	ASSLEGRQGERQY
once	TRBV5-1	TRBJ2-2	ASSLNRGGVAGELF
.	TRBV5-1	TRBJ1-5	ASSLGGGNQPQH
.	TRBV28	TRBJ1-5	ASSRTGNNQPQH
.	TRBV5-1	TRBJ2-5	ASSLRTSGGAGETQY
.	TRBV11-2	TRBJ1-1	ASSLAPGQNMNTEAF
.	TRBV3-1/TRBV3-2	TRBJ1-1	ASSQGGGLAF
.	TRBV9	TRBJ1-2	ASSSQGNYGYT
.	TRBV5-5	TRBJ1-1	ASSPWDIGNTEAF
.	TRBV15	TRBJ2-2	ATSRRGNTGELF
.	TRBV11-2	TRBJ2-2	ASRGQPNTGELF
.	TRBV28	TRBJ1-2	ASSPRQGRGGYT
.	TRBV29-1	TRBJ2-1	SVPPGASSYNEQF
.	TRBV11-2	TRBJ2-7	ASSSGSAYEQY
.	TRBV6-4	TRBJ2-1	ASSGEEGRNEQF
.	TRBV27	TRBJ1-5	ASSLQVGFKNQPQH
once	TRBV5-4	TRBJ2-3	ASSLAPGIAESTDTQY
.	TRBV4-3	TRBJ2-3	ASSQGWGGADTQY